This T cell receptor (beta chain) originates from a study of OX40 agonist ivuxolimab in advanced cancers. Study information: Eligibility rules accepted prior anti-PD-1, anti-PD-L1 or anti-CTLA-4 therapy, and roughly 40% had some. Of the patients, three showed partial responses, one with hepatocellular carcinoma and two with cutaneous melanoma.

Points on this clone: Its antigen is as yet unknown.

CDR1 and CDR2 from the germline V gene are LNHDA and SQIVND (reference sequence). CDR3 length: 15 amino acids. V was clipped by 5 bases and J by 0 bases, with 11 bases between them. Study-wide results and caveats: Doses of 0.1 to 3.0 mg/kg were accompanied by clonal expansion of CD4+ and CD8+ blood T cells by week 6.

Exclusion of a patient followed from autoimmune disease history or systemic immunosuppression. Produced via immunoSEQ multiplex PCR; TCRdb's table is partial and in-frame only. Here the sample spans 90,000 to 100,000 clones, less than 90% being singletons. The receptor comes from an adult with an advanced solid tumor such as melanoma, head and neck, liver or kidney cancer. This chain joins TRBV19 and TRBJ1-3; possible D gene TRBD1, 5 bases. The sample consisted of CD4+ or CD8+ T cells sorted from blood, taken in a trial of the OX40 agonist ivuxolimab. CDR3 loop: CASSLGTASGNTIYF. The CDR3 DNA is TGTGCCAGTAGTCTCGGGACGGCCTCTGGAAACACCATATATTTT.